This TCR beta chain came from a study of CD8 T cells in ankylosing spondylitis. Regarding the study as a whole: Blood of patients with ankylosing spondylitis appeared to be characterized by a TCR beta motif of several highly homologous variants. Within matched ankylosing spondylitis synovial fluid, disease-linked clones were reportedly significantly enriched.

The authors made TCR beta libraries by quantitative 5'-RACE with molecular barcodes. One entry per CDR3 protein, called by TCRdb with MiXCR from the 5' RACE reads. Of hundreds of thousands of distinct CDR3 sequences listed, about 25% are singletons. V lost 3 bases to trimming and J lost 6 bases, with 12 bases between them. Germline V CDR1 and CDR2: SNHLY, FYNNEI. The CDR3 sequence is 13 residues long. This clonotype is a singleton in its sample. Antigen specificity is unknown. Material for sequencing was blood, either unsorted or a sorted T cell fraction (not recorded which). The TCR originated in a male donor with ankylosing spondylitis. The V and J genes are TRBV2 and TRBJ2-7; no firm D call. This CDR3 reads CASSEKAGREQYF. The CDR3 DNA reads TGTGCCAGCAGTGAGAAGGCAGGTCGCGAGCAGTACTTC.